These 25 T cell receptor beta chains came from one sample sequenced in a study of control samples from healthy donors and cancer patients. The data were produced by immunoSEQ multiplex PCR, yet TCRdb's version contains in-frame clones alone and is incomplete. The table records about 180,000 clones, roughly 94% of them present only once. Sequencing used blood. These receptors all stem from a young woman in good health.

The V and J genes are TRBV27 and TRBJ2-5; no definite D call. Trimming took 3 bases from V and 4 from J, leaving 6 bases between them. The CDR3 loop spans 12 amino acids. Germline loops: CDR1 MNHEY, CDR2 SMNVEV (reference sequence). The CDR3 bases are TGTGCCAGCAGTTTTATAGTAGAGACCCAGTACTTC. It is translated as CASSFIVETQYF.

V is TRBV5-6 and J is TRBJ1-1; D unresolved. V dropped 0 bases and J dropped 7 bases, with 10 bases sitting between them. Germline values: CDR1 SGHDT, CDR2 YYEEEE. This CDR3 has 13 amino acids. CDR3 in amino acids: CASSLGGTVEAFF. The CDR3 DNA reads as TGTGCCAGCAGCTTGGGGGGAACAGTTGAAGCTTTCTTT.

J is TRBJ2-1 and V is TRBV13; 14 positions match TRBD2. CDR1 and CDR2 (germline): PRHDT, FYEKMQ (reference sequence). Trimming removed 7 bases from V and 5 bases from J; junction bases left unmatched: 13. The CDR3 spans 18 residues. In nucleotides, the CDR3 is TGTGCCAGCAATCCGGGACTAGCGGGAGTCAAGACTCACAATGAGCAGTTCTTC. It encodes CASNPGLAGVKTHNEQFF.

The V and J genes are TRBV10-1 and TRBJ1-1; D is unresolved. The length of the CDR3 is 13 residues. From germline, CDR1 is WNHNN and CDR2 SYGVQD (reference sequence). Trimming removed 6 bases from V and 2 bases from J, with 10 bases in between. In DNA, the CDR3 is TGCGCCAGCAGAGAGGACGCAAACACTGAAGCTTTCTTT. Encoded protein: CASREDANTEAFF.

This rearrangement joins TRBV18 to TRBJ2-5; 11 bases align to TRBD2. The CDR3 spans 18 residues. With 0 bases clipped from V and 2 bases from J, the junction kept 8 bases outside the gene matches. Germline values: CDR1 KGHSH, CDR2 LQKENI. The CDR3 DNA reads as TGTGCCAGCTCACCACCGAGTTCTACTAGCGGGGGACAAGAGACCCAGTACTTC. Translation: CASSPPSSTSGGQETQYF.

In this sample, this clone turned up once. The V gene is TRBV5-1, the J gene TRBJ2-6; D is ambiguous. Germline CDR1 and CDR2: SGHRS and YFSETQ. Deletions cut 1 base from V and 0 bases from J, with 8 bases between. This CDR3 contains 16 residues. CDR3 residues: CASSLLQSSGANVLTF. CDR3 nucleotide sequence: TGCGCCAGCAGCTTGCTCCAAAGCTCTGGGGCCAACGTCCTGACTTTC.

V is TRBV11-2 and J is TRBJ2-5, with D uncertain. CDR1 is SGHAT, CDR2 FQNNGV, per germline. The length of the CDR3 is 14 residues. The V end lost 3 bases, the J end lost 1 base, and 9 bases lay between the germline ends. CDR3 bases: TGTGCCAGCAGCTTCAGGCAGATCCAAGAGACCCAGTACTTC. Its protein is CASSFRQIQETQYF.

The chain recombines TRBV19 with TRBJ1-6; the D gene is possibly TRBD1 (5 bases). V lost 5 bases and J 4 bases, leaving 15 bases between the germline ends. Per the germline V gene, CDR1 is LNHDA and CDR2 is SQIVND (reference sequence). This CDR3 comprises 16 residues. This chain's CDR3 is CASSPYQTDYNSPLHF. The DNA of the CDR3 is TGTGCCAGTAGTCCGTACCAGACAGATTATAATTCACCCCTCCACTTT.

This chain uses TRBV24-1 with TRBJ2-3; 7 bases line up with TRBD1. The V gene's germline CDR1 is KGHDR and CDR2 SFDVKD. Trimming removed 4 bases from V and 2 bases from J; junction bases left unmatched: 11. The CDR3 contains 17 residues. This CDR3 reads CATSDPRQGPTTDTQYF. CDR3 DNA sequence: TGTGCCACCAGTGACCCCCGACAGGGTCCCACCACAGATACGCAGTATTTT.

CDR3 sequence: CASSLELVHEAFF. The CDR3 DNA sequence: TGTGCCAGCAGCTTAGAGTTGGTTCATGAAGCTTTCTTT. The chain recombines TRBV7-9 with TRBJ1-1; D not resolved. Germline lookup yields CDR1 SEHNR and CDR2 FQNEAQ (reference sequence). CDR3 size: 13 residues. With 1 base removed from V and 7 bases from J, the gap between germline ends came to 10 bases.

This clone appeared a single time. CDR3 amino acids: CASSLFAELQGYTF. CDR3 bases: TGTGCCAGCAGCTTATTCGCCGAGTTACAAGGCTACACCTTC. The chain uses TRBV7-9 and TRBJ1-2, with D hard to call. Trimming left V 2 bases short and J 8 bases short, with 15 bases between. The CDR3 totals 14 residues. Germline V gives CDR1 SEHNR, CDR2 FQNEAQ (reference sequence).

This sequence joins TRBV19 and TRBJ1-4; tentatively, D is TRBD1 (5 bases). The germline V and J ends were trimmed by 7 bases and 5 bases, with 17 bases remaining between them. The CDR3 is 15 residues long. CDR1 is LNHDA and CDR2 is SQIVND in the germline V gene (reference sequence). The CDR3 DNA follows: TGTGCCAGTACTCCTAATGCTCGGGGGAATGAAAAACTGTTTTTT. Translated, it gives CASTPNARGNEKLFF.

The chain has TRBV10-3 and TRBJ1-6; D unclear. The ends were cut back, 8 bases at V and 9 bases at J, with 11 bases in the middle. This CDR3 comprises 12 residues. Germline CDR1 ENHRY, CDR2 SYGVKD. The CDR3 region is CAIGMTSSPLHF. CDR3 sequence (DNA): TGTGCCATCGGCATGACCTCTTCACCCCTCCACTTT.

The chain couples TRBV6-6 to TRBJ2-3; 9 bases are a match to TRBD1. The CDR3 has 14 residues. The germline V gene has CDR1 MNHNY and CDR2 SVGAGI (reference sequence). The ends lost 5 bases at V and 6 bases at J; junction bases unmatched: 6. This CDR3 reads CASSRTGAPDTQYF. As DNA, the CDR3 is TGTGCCAGCAGTCGGACAGGGGCGCCTGATACGCAGTATTTT.

This clone was picked up one time. The rearrangement links TRBV5-4 to TRBJ1-2; unclear D gene. From germline, CDR1 is SGHNT and CDR2 YYREEE (reference sequence). V was trimmed by 1 base and J by 6 bases, leaving 4 bases between them. The CDR3 is made up of 11 amino acids. CDR3 amino acids: CASSLQDGYTF. DNA for the CDR3: TGTGCCAGCAGCTTGCAGGATGGCTACACCTTC. The whole variable domain, remainder taken from reference TRBV5-4 and TRBJ1-2, is ETGVTQSPTHLIKTRGQQVTLRCSSQSGHNTVSWYQQALGQGPQFIFQYYREEENGRGNFPPRFSGLQFPNYSSELNVNALELDDSALYLCASSLQDGYTFGSGTRLTVV.

The rearrangement uses TRBV7-9 and TRBJ1-6; possible D gene TRBD1, 5 bases. CDR3 length equals 14 residues. Trimming left V 5 bases short and J 6 bases short, with 11 bases between. In germline, CDR1 is SEHNR, CDR2 FQNEAQ (reference sequence). The CDR3 spells CASSPGTSNSPLHF. The DNA for the CDR3 is TGTGCCAGCAGCCCCGGGACCTCTAATTCACCCCTCCACTTT. The entire variable domain, with the rest obtained from reference TRBV7-9 and TRBJ1-6, is as follows: DTGVSQNPRHKITKRGQNVTFRCDPISEHNRLYWYRQTLGQGPEFLTYFQNEAQLEKSRLLSDRFSAERPKGSFSTLEIQRTEQGDSAMYLCASSPGTSNSPLHFGNGTRLTVT.

V is TRBV4-2 and J is TRBJ2-5; D tentatively reads TRBD1 or TRBD2 (5 bases each). V gave up 4 bases and J gave up 2 bases, with 11 bases separating them. Germline CDR1 LGHNA, CDR2 YNFKEQ. The CDR3 covers 14 residues. The CDR3 DNA is TGTGCCAGCAGCCCCTCCGGGGCTCAAGAGACCCAGTACTTC. This encodes CASSPSGAQETQYF.

The CDR3 spells CASSLAAQQETQYF. CDR3 in DNA: TGTGCCAGCAGCTTGGCCGCCCAGCAAGAGACCCAGTACTTC. The genes are TRBV5-4 and TRBJ2-5, with D unresolved. Germline V gene data show CDR1 as SGHNT and CDR2 as YYREEE (reference sequence). Trimming took 0 bases from V and 2 from J, leaving 8 bases between them. This CDR3 spans 14 amino acids.

J is TRBJ2-1 and V is TRBV6-5; D is ambiguous. The V end was cut by 2 bases, the J end by 5 bases, with 7 bases between. Germline V gene lookup returns CDR1 MNHEY and CDR2 SVGAGI. CDR3 length: 13 residues. The CDR3 nucleotides read TGTGCCAGCAGTTACGGGAAAGACAATGAGCAGTTCTTC. Translated: CASSYGKDNEQFF.

The table lists this clone with a count of one. CDR3 sequence: CASSPRLDRGMNTEAFF. DNA for the CDR3: TGTGCCAGCAGCCCCCGGCTGGACAGGGGGATGAACACTGAAGCTTTCTTT. The gene calls are TRBV13 and TRBJ1-1; 10 bases are shared with TRBD1. The CDR3 is 17 amino acids. From germline, CDR1 is PRHDT and CDR2 FYEKMQ (reference sequence). Trimming cost V 5 bases and J 0 bases; bases outside gene matches: 9.

The chain couples TRBV28 to TRBJ1-5; D uncertain. V lost 8 bases to trimming and J lost 5 bases, with 4 bases between them. Germline V gene lookup returns CDR1 MDHEN and CDR2 SYDVKM. The CDR3 contains 10 residues. CDR3 residues: CASHDQPQHF. CDR3 coding DNA: TGTGCCAGCCACGATCAGCCCCAGCATTTT.

The genes are TRBV6-1 and TRBJ1-2; no definite D call. V lost 3 bases and J lost 4, with 9 bases in between. In germline, CDR1 is MNHNS, CDR2 SASEGT. The CDR3 is 13 residues long. The CDR3 sequence is CASSDRASYGYTF. CDR3 bases: TGTGCCAGCAGTGATCGGGCTAGCTATGGCTACACCTTC.

The chain uses TRBV3-1 (or the pseudogene TRBV3-2) and TRBJ1-2, with 9 bases aligning to TRBD1. After removal of 1 base from V and 9 bases from J, the junction contained 6 bases not matched to a gene. The CDR3 spans 14 residues. In germline, CDR1 is LGHDT, CDR2 YNNKEL (reference sequence). The CDR3 here is CASSQADRGGSYTF. CDR3 nucleotide sequence: TGTGCCAGCAGCCAAGCGGACAGGGGAGGAAGCTACACCTTC.

A remark on this clone: The sample has other DNA sequences that encode this CDR3 too. The rearrangement joins TRBV5-1 to TRBJ1-5, with D hard to call. The V gene lost 0 bases and the J gene lost 3 bases, with 4 bases spanning the gap. The CDR3 loop spans 13 amino acids. Germline lookup yields CDR1 SGHRS and CDR2 YFSETQ. CDR3 region: CASSLDINQPQHF. CDR3 DNA sequence: TGCGCCAGCAGCTTGGACATCAATCAGCCCCAGCATTTT. The variable domain in full, completed from reference TRBV5-1 and TRBJ1-5, reads KAGVTQTPRYLIKTRGQQVTLSCSPISGHRSVSWYQQTPGQGLQFLFEYFSETQRNKGNFPGRFSGRQFSNSRSEMNVSTLELGDSALYLCASSLDINQPQHFGDGTRLSIL.

This clone is a singleton in its sample. The chain uses TRBV3-1 (or the pseudogene TRBV3-2) and TRBJ2-3; possible D gene TRBD2, 5 bases. The CDR3 is 14 amino acids. CDR1 is LGHDT, CDR2 YNNKEL, per germline (reference sequence). Trimming removed 0 bases from V and 6 bases from J, with 10 bases in between. CDR3 amino acids: CASSQEASWDTQYF. DNA of the CDR3: TGTGCCAGCAGCCAAGAGGCTAGCTGGGATACGCAGTATTTT.